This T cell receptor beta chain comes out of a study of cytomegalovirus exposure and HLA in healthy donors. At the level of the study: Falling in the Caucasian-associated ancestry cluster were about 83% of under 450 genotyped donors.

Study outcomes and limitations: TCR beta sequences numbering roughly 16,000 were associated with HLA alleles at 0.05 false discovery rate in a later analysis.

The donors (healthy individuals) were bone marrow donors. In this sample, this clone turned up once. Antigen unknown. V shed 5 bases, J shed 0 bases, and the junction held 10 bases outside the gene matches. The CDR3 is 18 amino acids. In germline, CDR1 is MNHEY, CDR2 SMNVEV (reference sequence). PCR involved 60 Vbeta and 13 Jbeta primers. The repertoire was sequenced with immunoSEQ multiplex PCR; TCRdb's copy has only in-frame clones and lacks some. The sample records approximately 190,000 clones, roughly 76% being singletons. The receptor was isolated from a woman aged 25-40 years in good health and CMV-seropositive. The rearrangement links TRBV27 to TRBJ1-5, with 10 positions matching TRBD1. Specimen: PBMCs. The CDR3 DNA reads TGTGCCAGCAGTCCTCAATGGGACAGGGGATATAGCAATCAGCCCCAGCATTTT. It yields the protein CASSPQWDRGYSNQPQHF.